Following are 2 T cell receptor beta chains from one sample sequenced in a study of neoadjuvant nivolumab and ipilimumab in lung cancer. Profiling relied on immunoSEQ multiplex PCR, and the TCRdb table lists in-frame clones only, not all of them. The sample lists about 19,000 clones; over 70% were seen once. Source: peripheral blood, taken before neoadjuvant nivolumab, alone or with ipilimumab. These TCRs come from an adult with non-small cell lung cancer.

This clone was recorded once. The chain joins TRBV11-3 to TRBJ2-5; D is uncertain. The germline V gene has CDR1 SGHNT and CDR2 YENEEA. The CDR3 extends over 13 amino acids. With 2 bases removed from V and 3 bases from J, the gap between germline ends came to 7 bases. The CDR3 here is CASSLFSKETQYF. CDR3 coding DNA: TGTGCCAGCAGCTTATTTTCTAAAGAGACCCAGTACTTC.

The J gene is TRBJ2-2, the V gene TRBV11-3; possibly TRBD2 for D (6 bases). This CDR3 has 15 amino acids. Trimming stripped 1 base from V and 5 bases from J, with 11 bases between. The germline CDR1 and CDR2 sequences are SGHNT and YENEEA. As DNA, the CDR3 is TGTGCCAGCAGCTTAGGGAGGGGCAGTACCGGGGAGCTGTTTTTT. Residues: CASSLGRGSTGELFF. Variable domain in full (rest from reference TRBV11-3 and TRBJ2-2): EAGVVQSPRYKIIEKKQPVAFWCNPISGHNTLYWYLQNLGQGPELLIRYENEEAVDDSQLPKDRFSAERLKGVDSTLKIQPAELGDSAVYLCASSLGRGSTGELFFGEGSRLTVL.